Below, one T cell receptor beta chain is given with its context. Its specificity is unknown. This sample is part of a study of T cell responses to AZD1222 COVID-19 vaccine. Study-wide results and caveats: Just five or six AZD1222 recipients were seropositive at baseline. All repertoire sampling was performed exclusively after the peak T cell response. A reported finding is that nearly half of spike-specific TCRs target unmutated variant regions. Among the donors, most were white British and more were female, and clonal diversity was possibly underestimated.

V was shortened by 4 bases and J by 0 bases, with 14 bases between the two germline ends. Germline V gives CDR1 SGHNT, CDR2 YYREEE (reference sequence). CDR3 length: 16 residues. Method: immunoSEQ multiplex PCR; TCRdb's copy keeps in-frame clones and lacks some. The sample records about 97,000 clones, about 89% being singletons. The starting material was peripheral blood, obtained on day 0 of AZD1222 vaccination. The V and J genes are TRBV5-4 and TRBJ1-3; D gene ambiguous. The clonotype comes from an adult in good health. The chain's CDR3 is CASSAAPGNSGNTIYF. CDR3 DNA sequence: TGTGCCAGCAGCGCGGCTCCGGGGAACTCTGGAAACACCATATATTTT.